What follows is one T cell receptor (beta chain) and its context. The antigen it recognizes is unknown. Base qualities are not at hand, and no much larger clone is one base apart. The data were taken from a study of Graves' ophthalmopathy and Graves' hyperthyroidism (dated by TCRdb to 2017 to 2018). About the study as a whole: Stable hyperthyroidism was defined as no progression to ophthalmopathy within 18 months of follow-up. The study used signatures of the TCR beta repertoire to tell Graves' ophthalmopathy apart from Graves' hyperthyroidism and to predict which patients would progress to ophthalmopathy. In total, 135 blood samples were TCR-sequenced: fewer than 50 ophthalmopathy, roughly 80 hyperthyroidism and roughly 17 hyperthyroidism-to-ophthalmopathy patients. To explore V-J signatures that distinguish ophthalmopathy from hyperthyroidism, a discovery set of 100 patients was enrolled, made up of under 50 with ophthalmopathy and fewer than 60 with stable hyperthyroidism. An independent validation cohort comprised 18 to 20 hyperthyroidism patients and around 16 patients who later progressed from hyperthyroidism to ophthalmopathy. In five or six hyperthyroidism patients, the T-cell repertoires found in thyroid tissue were compared with those found in blood. Following sample collection, hyperthyroidism patients were given methimazole at a starting dose of 30 mg daily, and ophthalmopathy patients were given high-dose intravenous methylprednisolone.

TCR beta CDR3 regions were amplified from RNA transcripts for repertoire sequencing. A first-round RT-PCR used HTBI primers with the Qiagen OneStep RT-PCR kit, followed by a second-round multiplex PCR, size selection and purification. Libraries were sequenced paired-end with 100 bp reads on an Illumina HiSeq2000. As for the original processing: SOAPnuke was used to process the reads, throwing out any read that had adapters, had uncalled bases, had a mean Phred below 15, or lacked an exact constant-primer or identifier match. High-quality paired reads were merged with COPE v1.2.5. Clonotypes were defined as unique nucleotide sequences and were aligned to IMGT TRB V, D and J references using MiTCR v1.1. Only V-J combinations with frequency above 0.0001 were analysed, covering around 99% of repertoires. For each V-J combination, a TCR clonal expansion and chaos score was defined as the ratio of F50 clonal expansion to chaos observed in the TCRdist matrix. Features were reduced by Welch's t-statistics and random forest to roughly 14 V-J combinations, which fed a naive Bayes classifier. The similarity between thyroid and blood repertoires was quantified using the Morisita-Horn index. TCRdb cleaned the public reads at Q25 with fastp, built clones with MiXCR and kept in-frame beta chains. Rows merge per CDR3 protein into single entries with the most common DNA and genes. These V and J calls originate from TCRdb's pipeline instead of the authors' own analysis. This sample gives around 1,000,000 distinct CDR3 sequences in total; roughly two fifths of them show up just once. The ten largest clones represent more than 9.5% of the sample.

V is clipped by 2 bases and J by 5 bases, and the sequence between their germline boundaries is 6 bases long. The germline V gene yields KGHSH for CDR1 and LQKENI for CDR2. The CDR3 runs 12 residues from the cysteine to the phenylalanine. The DNA shown is the 36-base CDR3, in frame from base 1. Paper-wide results and their limitations: In validation, the model predicted ophthalmopathy progression with less than 71% sensitivity and around 72% specificity; fewer than 15 predicted patients were CT-confirmed with GO in a median of around 6 months. Most expanded thyroid clonotypes with frequency above 0.001 were also detected in blood, suggesting blood repertoires may reflect the thyroid immune response. In cross-validation, the 13-signature model distinguished ophthalmopathy from stable hyperthyroidism with more than 85% sensitivity and about 81% specificity, while in the test set the corresponding values were about 80% and 75%. Sample size was not statistically predetermined, and group allocation was not concealed from the investigators.

Hyperthyroidism patients were newly diagnosed, with disease duration under 2 months, and aged 18 to 65 years. Anyone with other autoimmune diseases, uncontrolled infections, pregnancy or lactation was excluded from the study. Diagnosis relied on clinical symptoms, serum thyroxine, TRAb, thyroid ultrasound and orbital computed tomography. Total RNA was extracted with Trizol reagent and quality-checked on an Agilent 2100 Bioanalyzer. The sequencing sample was made of peripheral blood or thyroid tissue (not recorded which). The chain is made from TRBV18 and TRBJ2-5, with the D gene uncertain. The clonotype was recovered from an adult man with Graves' hyperthyroidism. DNA sequence: TGTGCCAGCTCACCAGGGTACGAGACCCAGTACTTC. Translated, this gives CASSPGYETQYF.